This entry describes one T cell receptor beta chain. What it binds is not known. The sample is drawn from a study of CD8 T cell repertoires and HIV-1 epitope variants. Study as a whole: IL-2, IL-7 and IL-15 were added on days 3 and 7 of roughly 11-day cultures.

Study outcomes and limitations: The TAALDMSHF plasma variant had no responses, unlike KF9 (about 5 clonotypes) and HW9 (one).

On the immunoSEQ platform, TCR beta CDR3s were sequenced at survey depth. Some clones are missing from TCRdb's copy, which holds only in-frame ones; the method was immunoSEQ multiplex PCR. The sample gives some 5,500 clones, 64% of which show up once; around 47% is in the top ten. The sequenced sample was cultured CD8+ T cells derived from PBMCs. The clonotype was recovered from a male donor with HIV.

This CDR3 reads CATSPRLLGGYTF. The CDR3 coding sequence is TGTGCCACCAGCCCACGATTGCTGGGCGGCTACACCTTC. This rearrangement joins TRBV15 to TRBJ1-2; no reliable D call. Germline lookup yields CDR1 LNHNV and CDR2 YYDKDF (reference sequence). The CDR3 covers 13 residues. The ends were cut back, 5 bases at V and 8 bases at J, with 15 bases in the middle. Full variable domain (remainder filled in from reference TRBV15 and TRBJ1-2): DAMVIQNPRYQVTQFGKPVTLSCSQTLNHNVMYWYQQKSSQAPKLLFHYYDKDFNNEADTPDNFQSRRPNTSFCFLDIRSPGLGDTAMYLCATSPRLLGGYTFGSGTRLTVV.